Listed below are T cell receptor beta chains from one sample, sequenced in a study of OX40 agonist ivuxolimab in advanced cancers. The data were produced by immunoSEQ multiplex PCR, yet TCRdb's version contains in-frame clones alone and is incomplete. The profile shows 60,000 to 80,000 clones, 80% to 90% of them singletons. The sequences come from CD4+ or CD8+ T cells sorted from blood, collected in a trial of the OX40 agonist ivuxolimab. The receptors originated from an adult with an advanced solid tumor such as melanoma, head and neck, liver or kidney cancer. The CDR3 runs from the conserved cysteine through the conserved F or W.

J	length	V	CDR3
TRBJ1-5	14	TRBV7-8	CASSLEDRLGPQHF
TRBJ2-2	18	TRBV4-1	CASSQLRSGYSNTGELFF
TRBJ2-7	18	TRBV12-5	CASGPWPLLAGGSYEQYF
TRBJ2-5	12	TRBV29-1	CSVGGREETQYF
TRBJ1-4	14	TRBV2	CASSAMSTGEKLFF
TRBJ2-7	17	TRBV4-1	CASSQNLGGQGTYEQYF
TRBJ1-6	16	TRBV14	CASSRQGPSYNSPLHF
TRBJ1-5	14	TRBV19	CASSIYRGNQPQHF
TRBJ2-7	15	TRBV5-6	CASSLLGQGNYEQYF
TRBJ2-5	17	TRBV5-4	CASSPRPSGGAKETQYF
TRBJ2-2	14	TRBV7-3	CASSLGQGTGELFF
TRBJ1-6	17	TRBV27	CASSFNGRASYNSPLHF
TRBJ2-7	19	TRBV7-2	CASSSRVQPGQAISYEQYF
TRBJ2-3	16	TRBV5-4	CASSLQGARSTDTQYF
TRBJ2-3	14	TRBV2	CASRGTVATDTQYF
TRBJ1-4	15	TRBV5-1	CASTPRTGESEKLFF
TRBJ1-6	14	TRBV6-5	CASGVQPYNSPLHF
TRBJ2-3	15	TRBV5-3	CARSFIRNSTDTQYF
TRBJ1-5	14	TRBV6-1	CASSEVGIDQPQHF
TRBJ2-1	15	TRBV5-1	CASSLSPTAHNEQFF
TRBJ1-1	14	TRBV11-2	CASSPPYGNTEAFF
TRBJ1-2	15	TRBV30	CAWSEGQARRYGYTF
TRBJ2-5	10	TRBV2	CASNEETQYF
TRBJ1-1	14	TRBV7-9	CASSLLTGNTEAFF
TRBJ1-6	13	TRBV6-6	CASSRQVNSPLHF
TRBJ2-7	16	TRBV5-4	CASSRGADSKSYEQYF
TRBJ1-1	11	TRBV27	CATRRNTEAFF
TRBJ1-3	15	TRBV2	CASTQERTVGNTIYF
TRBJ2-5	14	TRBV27	CASTRRLGAETQYF
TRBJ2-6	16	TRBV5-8	CASSSGRDSGANVLTF
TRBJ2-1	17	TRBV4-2	CASSQDLSGDSGGEQFF
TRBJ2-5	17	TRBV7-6	CASSLSAAGAFQETQYF
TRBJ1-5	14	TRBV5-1	CASSPLGQGQPQHF
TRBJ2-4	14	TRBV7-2	CASSFSLIGNIQYF
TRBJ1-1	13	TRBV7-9	CASSLTANTEAFF
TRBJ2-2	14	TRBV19	CASSPSWGSGELFF
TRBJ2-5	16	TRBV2	CASSPGTSGSQETQYF
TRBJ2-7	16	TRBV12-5	CASGSPGQGTLYEQYF
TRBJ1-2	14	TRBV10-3	CAISETGTAEGYTF
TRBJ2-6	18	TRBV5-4	CASSSPRDTGSGANVLTF
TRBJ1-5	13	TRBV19	CASSIVRSDPQHF
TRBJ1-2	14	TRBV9	CASSIWDSNYGYTF
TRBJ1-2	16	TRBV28	CASSYSQGGSNYGYTF
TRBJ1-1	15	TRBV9	CASSVVTGRNTEAFF
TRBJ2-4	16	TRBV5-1	CASSLAGDVGKNIQYF
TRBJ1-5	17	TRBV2	CASSQQGTSSPSQPQHF
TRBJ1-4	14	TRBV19	CASSTGRPREKLFF
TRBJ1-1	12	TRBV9	CASNRGDTEAFF
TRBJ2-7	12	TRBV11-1	CASREGPYEQYF
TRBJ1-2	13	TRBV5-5	CASSLGGRYGYTF
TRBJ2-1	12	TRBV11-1	CASSLDREQQFF
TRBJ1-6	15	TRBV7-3	CASSLKPSGNSPLHF
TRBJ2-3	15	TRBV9	CASSVEGRRTDTQYF
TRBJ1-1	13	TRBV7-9	CAMSIWSNREAFF